This section outlines one T cell receptor (beta chain) sequence together with its context. Other DNA sequences in this specimen translate into the identical CDR3. This specimen comes from a study of OX40 agonist ivuxolimab in advanced cancers. Germline-derived CDR1 and CDR2 are SGHTA and FQGNSA. V was trimmed by 1 base and J by 4 bases, leaving 4 bases between them. The CDR3 has 12 residues. The method was immunoSEQ multiplex PCR; TCRdb's version includes in-frame clones alone and lacks a portion of them. The sample yields tens of thousands of clones, almost 90% seen once. Systemic immunosuppression or autoimmune disease history was grounds to exclude patients.

The sequenced sample was CD4+ or CD8+ T cells sorted from blood, obtained in a trial of the OX40 agonist ivuxolimab. The TCR comes from an adult with an advanced solid tumor such as melanoma, head and neck, liver or kidney cancer. The chain uses TRBV7-2 and TRBJ2-5; D not certain. The CDR3 sequence: CASSLGRETQYF. Here the CDR3 DNA reads TGTGCCAGCAGCTTAGGGAGAGAGACCCAGTACTTC.